The clone carrying this T cell receptor (beta chain) appeared many times. Its antigen is unknown. Isolation of PBMCs was performed using 10 ml of fresh peripheral blood. The germline CDR1 and CDR2 sequences are SNHLY and FYNNEI. Deletions cut 5 bases from V and 0 bases from J, with 8 bases between. CDR3 length: 14 residues. The sample comes from a study of Graves' ophthalmopathy and Graves' hyperthyroidism. Study results and limitations: The model predicted progression of ophthalmopathy with a sensitivity of 70% to 71%, and its specificity was 72% to 80%. Blood samples also showed most expanded thyroid clonotypes exceeding 0.001 frequency. A 13-signature model separated ophthalmopathy from stable hyperthyroidism, reaching 85% to 90% sensitivity and around 79% specificity cross-validated.

Amplification of TCR beta CDR3 regions used RNA transcripts. An initial RT-PCR round employing HTBI primers preceded a second-round multiplex PCR. MiXCR was run by TCRdb on the multiplex PCR reads, yielding one entry per CDR3 protein. This table has fewer than 350,000 distinct CDR3 sequences, 15% to 20% appearing once. This chain uses TRBV2 with TRBJ1-5; D not certain. Material for sequencing was peripheral blood. This clonotype was obtained from an adult man with Graves' ophthalmopathy. CDR3 bases: TGTGCCAGCAGTTCTGACGGTAGCAATCAGCCCCAGCATTTT. Its translation: CASSSDGSNQPQHF. The full variable domain, completed using reference TRBV2 and TRBJ1-5, is EPEVTQTPSHQVTQMGQEVILRCVPISNHLYFYWYRQILGQKVEFLVSFYNNEISEKSEIFDDQFSVERPDGSNFTLKIRSTKLEDSAMYFCASSSDGSNQPQHFGDGTRLSIL.